The next 9 T cell receptor beta chains were all read from a single sample in a study of T-cell memory formation after mild COVID-19 (dated by TCRdb to the early 2020s). Library construction relied on 5' RACE. Sequenced using an Illumina NovaSeq 6000. The public reads were reprocessed in TCRdb via fastp at Q25 and MiXCR, keeping in-frame beta chains. Rows merge per CDR3 protein into single entries with the most common DNA and genes. The sample records approximately 350,000 distinct CDR3 sequences, 10% to 15% of which are singletons. The ten largest clones capture roughly 23% of the sample. Sequenced sample: PBMCs or a T cell subset sorted from them (not recorded which). The receptors stem from a man between 18 and 35 years old who had mild COVID-19 (a few samples of this study predate the infection). The sample titles of this study are shuffled in the database, so cell type and time point are left out; the donor was told from shared clones.

V usage is TRBV5-1 and J usage is TRBJ2-1; D gene uncertain. Germline-derived CDR1 and CDR2 are SGHRS and YFSETQ. V gave up 1 base and J gave up 0 bases, with 11 bases separating them. This CDR3 has 16 amino acids. The CDR3 DNA sequence: TGCGCCAGCAGCTTGTTTCGGAGAAGCTCCTACAATGAGCAGTTCTTC. Its translation: CASSLFRRSSYNEQFF.

This chain connects TRBV6-5 to TRBJ2-3, with TRBD2 matching over 10 bases. The CDR3 loop spans 16 amino acids. Germline CDR1 reads MNHEY; CDR2 reads SVGAGI. Trimming took 5 bases from V and 1 from J; bases not matched to a gene: 6. The CDR3 coding sequence is TGTGCCAGCAGTGCAGCGGGGGGGACCCGCACAGATACGCAGTATTTT. Translating it yields CASSAAGGTRTDTQYF.

The chain combines TRBV6-5 with TRBJ1-2; 7 nucleotides agree with TRBD1. The CDR3 is made up of 13 amino acids. V dropped 6 bases and J dropped 7; count of bases not matched to a gene: 8. The germline CDR1 and CDR2 sequences are MNHEY and SVGAGI. CDR3 in DNA: TGTGCCAGCAGAAGAGGGGGCCTAACTGGCTACACCTTC. This gives the protein CASRRGGLTGYTF.

This clonotype has more than one count but fewer than ten. The junction departs from germline at one end; a sequencing error may be responsible. This rearrangement joins TRBV10-3 to TRBJ2-3; a possible D gene is TRBD2 (5 bases). The germline CDR1 and CDR2 sequences are ENHRY and SYGVKD. The CDR3 sequence is 12 residues long. CDR3 DNA: TGTGCCATCAGTGTTAGCGCAGATACGCAGTGTTTT. Encoded protein: CAISVSADTQCF.

This clonotype occurred a few times. CDR3 nucleotides: TGTGCCAGCAGCTTACAGGCGGGACGGGACTCTGGAAACACCATATATTTT. This codes for CASSLQAGRDSGNTIYF. The rearrangement uses TRBV11-2 and TRBJ1-3; possibly TRBD1 for D (5 bases). Per the germline V gene, CDR1 is SGHAT and CDR2 is FQNNGV. The V and J ends lost 2 bases and 0 bases respectively, with 14 bases between them. This CDR3 is built from 17 residues.

This clonotype turned up a few times. V is TRBV7-2 and J is TRBJ2-5; D might be TRBD2 (6 bases). The V and J ends lost 1 base and 7 bases respectively, with 10 bases between them. Germline V CDR1 and CDR2: SGHTA, FQGNSA. The CDR3 loop spans 13 amino acids. CDR3 sequence: CASSLVWGGTQYF. CDR3 DNA sequence: TGTGCCAGCAGCTTAGTGTGGGGAGGGACCCAGTACTTC.

This chain joins TRBV12-3 or TRBV12-4 and TRBJ2-7, with TRBD2 identical over 10 bases. The CDR3 runs to 16 residues. The V and J ends lost 5 bases and 3 bases, in that order; junction bases with no gene match: 10. The CDR3 reads CASSRSGTSAIYEQYF. The CDR3 coding sequence is TGTGCCAGCAGTCGTTCCGGGACTAGCGCCATCTACGAGCAGTACTTC.

The V call is TRBV5-1, the J call TRBJ2-5; 7 bases fit TRBD2. Germline V gene sequence: CDR1 SGHRS, CDR2 YFSETQ. After removal of 4 bases from V and 4 bases from J, the junction contained 7 bases not matched to a gene. The CDR3 length is 14 residues. The chain's CDR3 is CASSADPGGETQYF. The CDR3 DNA reads as TGCGCCAGCAGCGCGGACCCGGGGGGAGAGACCCAGTACTTC.

This clonotype showed up many times. The gene calls are TRBV4-2 and TRBJ2-1, with D perhaps matching TRBD2 (6 bases). The V gene lost 0 bases and the J gene lost 10 bases, with 13 bases spanning the gap. The germline V gene encodes CDR1 LGHNA and CDR2 YNFKEQ. The CDR3 is 14 residues long. The CDR3 reads CASSQDLLAGEQFF. The CDR3, as DNA: TGTGCCAGCAGCCAAGATTTACTAGCTGGCGAGCAGTTCTTC.